Presented here are 18 T cell receptor beta chains from one specimen sequenced in a study of T cells after yellow fever vaccination. TCRdb ran MiXCR on the 5' RACE reads and lists one entry per CDR3 protein. The sample lists some 400,000 distinct CDR3 sequences; 6.2% were seen once. Here the sequenced sample was PBMCs, taken 5 days after the yellow fever booster vaccination. The receptors here all came from a man aged 25-45 years who received the YFV17D yellow fever vaccine.

The chain combines TRBV19 with TRBJ1-1; D might be TRBD1 (6 bases). V lost 7 bases, J lost 1 base, and 10 bases lay in between. Germline V gives CDR1 LNHDA, CDR2 SQIVND (reference sequence). This CDR3 comprises 13 residues. The CDR3 loop reads CASNYRANTEAFF. The CDR3 region has the DNA TGTGCCAGTAACTACAGGGCGAACACTGAAGCTTTCTTT. Looking up the rest from reference TRBV19 and TRBJ1-1 gives the full variable domain: DGGITQSPKYLFRKEGQNVTLSCEQNLNHDAMYWYRQDPGQGLRLIYYSQIVNDFQKGDIAEGYSVSREKKESFPLTVTSAQKNPTAFYLCASNYRANTEAFFGQGTRLTVV.

This clonotype was detected ten times or more. This chain joins TRBV27 and TRBJ2-3, with D maybe TRBD2 (7 bases). The CDR3 sequence is 15 residues long. Germline V gene data show CDR1 as MNHEY and CDR2 as SMNVEV (reference sequence). Trimming pared 5 bases from V and 3 bases from J, leaving 15 bases between. As DNA, the CDR3 is TGTGCCAGCAGTGACGAGGGGGGGAGTACAGATACGCAGTATTTT. Amino acid sequence: CASSDEGGSTDTQYF.

This clonotype was counted many times. V gene TRBV7-3 combines with J gene TRBJ2-1; 7 bases agree with TRBD2. Germline CDR1 is SGHTA and CDR2 is FQGTGA. J lost 0 bases, V lost 4 bases, and 9 bases had no gene match. CDR3 length: 17 amino acids. CDR3 nucleotides: TGTGCCAGCAGCTCCCTCGCTAGCGGCAGCTCCTACAATGAGCAGTTCTTC. As protein: CASSSLASGSSYNEQFF.

This clonotype has ten or more counts. The gene calls are TRBV3-1 and TRBJ1-1, with TRBD1 matching over 7 bases. V was clipped by 2 bases and J by 4 bases; unmatched bases: 4. CDR1 LGHDT and CDR2 YNNKEL come from the germline V gene (reference sequence). The CDR3 consists of 14 residues. CDR3 in DNA: TGTGCCAGCAGCCAAACAGGGGTTGGCACTGAAGCTTTCTTT. Amino acid sequence: CASSQTGVGTEAFF. Using reference TRBV3-1 and TRBJ1-1 for the parts outside the CDR3, the full variable domain is DTAVSQTPKYLVTQMGNDKSIKCEQNLGHDTMYWYKQDSKKFLKIMFSYNNKELIINETVPNRFSPKSPDKAHLNLHINSLELGDSAVYFCASSQTGVGTEAFFGQGTRLTVV.

This clonotype was counted at least ten times. The chain employs TRBV12-3 or TRBV12-4 and TRBJ2-1; the D is unclear. The CDR3 has 13 amino acids. With 1 base removed from V and 7 bases from J, the gap between germline ends came to 8 bases. CDR3 loop: CASSLDPRNEQFF. The CDR3 DNA follows: TGTGCCAGCAGTTTAGACCCCAGAAATGAGCAGTTCTTC.

The genes are TRBV20-1 and TRBJ2-3; D is unresolved. Germline CDR1 DFQATT, CDR2 SNEGSKA (reference sequence). Trimming removed 4 bases from V and 1 base from J, with 15 bases in between. The CDR3 totals 15 residues. The CDR3 reads CSAKTSHGGTDTQYF. The CDR3 nucleotides read TGCAGTGCTAAAACCTCCCATGGTGGCACAGATACGCAGTATTTT.

This clonotype occurred many times. V usage is TRBV3-1 and J usage is TRBJ1-5; the D gene is possibly TRBD1 (6 bases). CDR3 size: 17 residues. The germline V gene has CDR1 LGHDT and CDR2 YNNKEL (reference sequence). V lost 1 base and J lost 4, with 17 bases in between. CDR3 loop: CASSQGVRTGTNQPQHF. As DNA, the CDR3 is TGTGCCAGCAGCCAAGGGGTCCGTACAGGGACGAATCAGCCCCAGCATTTT. Full variable domain (rest looked up from reference TRBV3-1 and TRBJ1-5): DTAVSQTPKYLVTQMGNDKSIKCEQNLGHDTMYWYKQDSKKFLKIMFSYNNKELIINETVPNRFSPKSPDKAHLNLHINSLELGDSAVYFCASSQGVRTGTNQPQHFGDGTRLSIL.

This clonotype has ten or more counts. The V and J genes are TRBV5-1 and TRBJ2-5; D gene ambiguous. Deletions cut 2 bases from V and 2 bases from J, with 7 bases between. Germline loops: CDR1 SGHRS, CDR2 YFSETQ. This CDR3 has 13 amino acids. The CDR3 DNA reads as TGCGCCAGCAGCTTTCGGGTGCAAGAGACCCAGTACTTC. Amino acid sequence: CASSFRVQETQYF. Together with reference TRBV5-1 and TRBJ2-5, the CDR3 gives the full variable domain: KAGVTQTPRYLIKTRGQQVTLSCSPISGHRSVSWYQQTPGQGLQFLFEYFSETQRNKGNFPGRFSGRQFSNSRSEMNVSTLELGDSALYLCASSFRVQETQYFGPGTRLLVL.

The chain carries TRBV20-1 and TRBJ2-3; D might be TRBD1 (6 bases). The CDR3 length is 14 residues. V shed 6 bases and J shed 3 bases, with 16 bases lying between them. Germline CDR1 and CDR2: DFQATT and SNEGSKA (reference sequence). Written as DNA, the CDR3 is TGCAGTGCCCCCGTCATGGGGGCTACAGATACGCAGTATTTT. The encoded protein is CSAPVMGATDTQYF.

This clonotype was found once. The junction does not match germline at one end; this may be a read error. The rearrangement links TRBV20-1 to TRBJ2-1; 11 nucleotides agree with TRBD2. The germline V gene has CDR1 DFQATT and CDR2 SNEGSKA (reference sequence). This CDR3 is 17 amino acids long. The CDR3 bases are TGCTGTGCTAGAGGCCCTCTAGCGGGAGGCTCCTACAATGAGCAGTTCTTC. Translated, it gives CCARGPLAGGSYNEQFF.

A note on this clonotype: A much larger clone lies a single base off, so this may be a read error. The conserved phenylalanine or tryptophan is not found at the CDR3 terminus, so this likely reflects a read error. The V and J genes are TRBV20-1 and TRBJ2-7; 7 bases fit TRBD1. The length of the CDR3 is 12 residues. V lost 6 bases to trimming and J lost 2 bases; unmatched junction nucleotides: 4. Germline CDR1 is DFQATT and CDR2 is SNEGSKA (reference sequence). As DNA, the CDR3 is TGCAGTGCGGTGGGGACAGCCTACGAGCAGTACTCC. Translating it yields CSAVGTAYEQYS.

V usage is TRBV7-2 and J usage is TRBJ1-2; D gene unclear. Deletions cut 5 bases from V and 1 base from J, with 8 bases between. CDR3 size: 13 residues. Germline loops: CDR1 SGHTA, CDR2 FQGNSA. CDR3 in amino acids: CASSRDINYGYTF. The CDR3 nucleotides are TGTGCCAGCAGCCGCGATATTAACTATGGCTACACCTTC.

The rearrangement links TRBV5-1 to TRBJ2-3; tentatively, D is TRBD2 (5 bases). Germline V gives CDR1 SGHRS, CDR2 YFSETQ. V lost 1 base, J lost 0 bases, and 15 bases lay in between. The CDR3 runs 17 residues. CDR3 sequence: CASSLYGSATSTDTQYF. DNA of the CDR3: TGCGCCAGCAGCTTGTATGGGAGCGCTACTAGCACAGATACGCAGTATTTT.

The CDR3 spells CSVLTAGVNTGELFF. CDR3 nucleotide sequence: TGCAGCGTTCTAACGGCGGGGGTGAACACCGGGGAGCTGTTTTTT. This chain links TRBV29-1 with TRBJ2-2; 7 bases are shared with TRBD2. There are 15 residues in the CDR3. V trimming: 5 bases; J trimming: 1 base; junction bases outside the gene matches: 7. Germline CDR1 is SQVTM and CDR2 is ANQGSEA.

This clonotype occurred many times. The chain links TRBV6-2 or TRBV6-3 to TRBJ1-2; D unresolved. CDR1 MNHEY and CDR2 SVGEGT come from the germline V gene. This CDR3 is built from 16 residues. Between the trimmed V and J ends, which lost 2 bases and 6 bases, there was a span of 19 bases. Written as DNA, the CDR3 is TGTGCCAGCAGTTACCAGAGCCCCGGCAGTTGGGATGGCTACACCTTC. Amino acid sequence: CASSYQSPGSWDGYTF.

The genes are TRBV15 and TRBJ2-3; the D is unclear. The CDR3 sequence is 15 residues long. V was cut by 8 bases and J by 3 bases, with 18 bases left in between. Per germline, CDR1 LNHNV and CDR2 YYDKDF (reference sequence). Written as DNA, the CDR3 is TGTGCCACCTCCCTAACGAAGCGAGCGACAGATACGCAGTATTTT. It is translated as CATSLTKRATDTQYF.

At least ten counts were recorded for this clonotype. The chain recombines TRBV10-3 with TRBJ1-1; a weak D match, TRBD1 (6 bases). The CDR3 is 14 residues long. Germline lookup yields CDR1 ENHRY and CDR2 SYGVKD. Deletions cut 2 bases from V and 0 bases from J, with 7 bases between. The CDR3 DNA is TGTGCCATCAGTGAGGGACAGATGAACACTGAAGCTTTCTTT. It encodes CAISEGQMNTEAFF.

This clonotype has a count of ten or more. V and J are TRBV4-1 and TRBJ2-7, with TRBD2 matching over 12 bases. CDR3 length: 16 amino acids. Germline CDR1 and CDR2: MGHRA and YSYEKL. The junction had 7 bases not matched to a gene; V was cut back by 3 bases and J by 4 bases. The CDR3 nucleotides read TGCGCCAGCAGCCAGATGACTAGCGGGAGTGGTTACGAGCAGTACTTC. Its translation: CASSQMTSGSGYEQYF.